This entry describes one T cell receptor beta chain. The antigen remains undetermined. The data derive from a study of shared clonotypes between healthy human individuals. Study in general: A donor's plate count was three for CD4 naive and three for CD4 memory; CD8 naive had two and CD8 memory one.

General study results and limits: The naive CD4 repertoires of several donors were compared, and roughly 5.1% of clonotypes were shared. Researchers sampled blood only, noting tissue repertoires likely differ.

TCRdb keeps only in-frame clones here, not all; method: immunoSEQ multiplex PCR. The data contain more than 2,000,000 clones, around nine tenths of them singletons. CD4+ cells underwent separation, giving CD45RA+ naive and CD45RA-negative memory subsets. The sequenced sample was naive CD4+ T cells sorted from blood. The sample's subset: CD45RA+ positively selected. The clonotype was recovered from a man aged 18-30 years in good health.

The DNA for the CDR3 is TGTGCCAGCAGTTTACGCCTGGACAGGGCCCACGAGCAGTACTTC. It codes for CASSLRLDRAHEQYF. The genes are TRBV28 and TRBJ2-7; TRBD1 aligns across 8 bases. There are 15 residues in the CDR3. After removal of 2 bases from V and 5 bases from J, the junction contained 8 bases not matched to a gene. CDR1 is MDHEN and CDR2 is SYDVKM in the germline V gene.